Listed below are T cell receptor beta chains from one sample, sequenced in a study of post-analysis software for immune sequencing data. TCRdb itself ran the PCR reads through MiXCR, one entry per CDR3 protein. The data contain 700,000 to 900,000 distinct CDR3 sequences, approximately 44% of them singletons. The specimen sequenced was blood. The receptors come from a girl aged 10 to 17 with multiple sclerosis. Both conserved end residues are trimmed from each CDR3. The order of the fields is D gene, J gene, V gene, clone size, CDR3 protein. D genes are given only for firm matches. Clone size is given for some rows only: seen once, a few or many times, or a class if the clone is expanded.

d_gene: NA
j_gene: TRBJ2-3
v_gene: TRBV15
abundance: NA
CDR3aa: ATSREGAVTDTQY

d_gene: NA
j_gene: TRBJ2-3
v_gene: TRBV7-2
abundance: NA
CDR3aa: ASSRRASTDTQY

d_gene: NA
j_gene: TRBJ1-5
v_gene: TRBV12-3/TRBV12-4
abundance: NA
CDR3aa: ASSPIASNQPQH

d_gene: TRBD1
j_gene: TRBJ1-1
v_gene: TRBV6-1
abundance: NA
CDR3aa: ASSWTGSGTEAF

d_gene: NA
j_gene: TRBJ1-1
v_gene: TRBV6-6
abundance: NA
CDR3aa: ASSSRRSLNTEAF

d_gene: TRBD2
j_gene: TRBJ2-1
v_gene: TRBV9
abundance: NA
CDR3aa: ASSAPDRLAGPYNEQF

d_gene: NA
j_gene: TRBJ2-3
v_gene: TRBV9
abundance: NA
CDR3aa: ASSGDTDTQY

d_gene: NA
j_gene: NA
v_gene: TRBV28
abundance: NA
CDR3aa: ASSEAQGTYNEQY

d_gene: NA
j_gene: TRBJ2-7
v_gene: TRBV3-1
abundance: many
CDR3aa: ASSQAGGEHEQY

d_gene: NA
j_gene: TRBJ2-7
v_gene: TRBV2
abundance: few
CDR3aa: ASSRGHGEDEQY

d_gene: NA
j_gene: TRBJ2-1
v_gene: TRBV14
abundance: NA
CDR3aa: ASSLRRGDTYNEQF

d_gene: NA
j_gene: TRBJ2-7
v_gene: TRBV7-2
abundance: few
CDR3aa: ASSPGGGQTYEQY

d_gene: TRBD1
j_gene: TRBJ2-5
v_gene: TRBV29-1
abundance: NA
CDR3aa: SVEETGSQETQY

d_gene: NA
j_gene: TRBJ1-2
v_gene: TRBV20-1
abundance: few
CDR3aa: SARAPGVGGYGYT

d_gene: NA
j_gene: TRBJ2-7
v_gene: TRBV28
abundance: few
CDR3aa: ASSPLDTLRIEQY

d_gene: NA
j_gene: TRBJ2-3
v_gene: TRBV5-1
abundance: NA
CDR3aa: ASSFKTDTQY

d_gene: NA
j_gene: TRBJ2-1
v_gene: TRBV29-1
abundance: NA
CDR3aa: SVGFAGPYNERF

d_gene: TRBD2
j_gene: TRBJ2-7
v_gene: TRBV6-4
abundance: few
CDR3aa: ASSEREGPYEQY

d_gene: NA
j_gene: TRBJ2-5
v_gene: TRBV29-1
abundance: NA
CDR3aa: SVEGGLVQETQY

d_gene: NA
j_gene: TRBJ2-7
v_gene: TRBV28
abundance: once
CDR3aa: ASSLRTDVYEQY